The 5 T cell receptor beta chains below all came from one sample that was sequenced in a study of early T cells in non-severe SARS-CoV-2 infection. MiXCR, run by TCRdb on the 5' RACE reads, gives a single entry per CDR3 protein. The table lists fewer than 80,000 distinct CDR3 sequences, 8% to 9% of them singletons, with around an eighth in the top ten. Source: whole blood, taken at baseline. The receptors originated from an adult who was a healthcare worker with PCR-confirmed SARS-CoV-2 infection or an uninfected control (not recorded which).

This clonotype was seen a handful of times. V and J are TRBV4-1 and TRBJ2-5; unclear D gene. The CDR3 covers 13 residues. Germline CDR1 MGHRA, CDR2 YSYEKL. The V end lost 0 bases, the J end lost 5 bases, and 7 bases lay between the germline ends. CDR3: CASSQDGYETQYF. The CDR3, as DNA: TGCGCCAGCAGCCAAGACGGATACGAGACCCAGTACTTC.

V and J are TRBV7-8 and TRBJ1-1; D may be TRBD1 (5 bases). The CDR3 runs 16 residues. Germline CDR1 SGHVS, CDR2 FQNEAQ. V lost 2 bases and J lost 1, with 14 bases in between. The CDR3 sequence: CASSLNQGLSNTEAFF. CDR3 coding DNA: TGTGCCAGCAGCTTAAATCAGGGCCTTTCGAACACTGAAGCTTTCTTT.

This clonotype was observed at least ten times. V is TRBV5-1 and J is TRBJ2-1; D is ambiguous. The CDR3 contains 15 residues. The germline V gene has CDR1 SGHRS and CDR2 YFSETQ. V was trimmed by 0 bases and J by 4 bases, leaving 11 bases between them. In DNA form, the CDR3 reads TGCGCCAGCAGCTTGGGCACCAACCTTTACAATGAGCAGTTCTTC. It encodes CASSLGTNLYNEQFF.

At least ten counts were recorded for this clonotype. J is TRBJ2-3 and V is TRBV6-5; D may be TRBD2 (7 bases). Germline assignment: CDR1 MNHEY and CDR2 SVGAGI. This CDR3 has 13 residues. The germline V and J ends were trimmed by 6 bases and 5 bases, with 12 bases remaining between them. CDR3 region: CASRRGGGDTQYF. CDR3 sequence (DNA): TGTGCCAGCAGACGGGGAGGGGGAGATACGCAGTATTTT.

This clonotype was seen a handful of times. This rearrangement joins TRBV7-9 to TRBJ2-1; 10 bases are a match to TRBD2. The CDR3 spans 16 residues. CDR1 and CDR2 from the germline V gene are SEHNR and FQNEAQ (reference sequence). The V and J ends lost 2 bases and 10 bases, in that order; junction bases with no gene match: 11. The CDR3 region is CASSLTTTSGSQEQFF. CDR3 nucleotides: TGTGCCAGCAGCTTAACGACGACTAGCGGGTCCCAAGAGCAGTTCTTC.